This T cell receptor beta chain comes out of a study of blood T cell repertoires in COVID-19. The overall study: Samples taken during acute and convalescent COVID-19 were collected in the United States, Italy and Spain. In each case, the material was cDNA or gDNA derived from T cells, B-cell-depleted T cells, or PBMCs.

Trimming removed 4 bases from V and 5 bases from J, with 8 bases in between. Germline V gene lookup returns CDR1 DFQATT and CDR2 SNEGSKA (reference sequence). The CDR3 is 11 residues long. Methods used by the authors: The authors estimated nucleated cell counts from reference gene primer amplification. TCRdb's table, derived via immunoSEQ multiplex PCR, lists solely in-frame clones and lacks some. V and J calls and clone size come straight from that table; D and trimming were deduced from the DNA. The sample contains more than 55,000 clones, roughly nine tenths of which appear only once. The rearrangement uses TRBV20-1 and TRBJ1-1, with D possibly being TRBD1 (5 bases). The clonotype comes from a man aged 50 to 60 with active COVID-19. The sequencing input was peripheral blood. The CDR3 is CSAIRGTEAFF. The DNA for the CDR3 is TGCAGTGCTATCCGGGGGACTGAAGCTTTCTTT.